The 17 T cell receptor beta chains in this list originate from one sample, sequenced in a study of shared clonotypes between healthy human individuals. Assay used: immunoSEQ multiplex PCR; TCRdb lists only in-frame clones, some missing. The table has 1.5 million to 1.9 million clones, 95% to 99% seen once; the top ten hold approximately 0.45%. Sequenced sample: naive CD4+ T cells sorted from blood. As for subset: CD45RA+ positively selected. The receptor set was obtained from a man younger than 45 in good health.

The rearrangement uses TRBV11-2 and TRBJ2-7; TRBD1 matches 10 bases. The CDR3 consists of 16 residues. With 3 bases clipped from V and 5 bases from J, the junction kept 10 bases outside the gene matches. Germline CDR1 SGHAT, CDR2 FQNNGV. The CDR3: CASSLKTGTGVHEQYF. As DNA, the CDR3 is TGTGCCAGCAGCTTGAAAACCGGGACAGGGGTCCACGAGCAGTACTTC.

Comment on this clone: This same CDR3 is encoded by further DNA sequences in the sample. V and J are TRBV11-2 and TRBJ2-7; 10 bases align to TRBD1. The ends lost 3 bases at V and 3 bases at J; junction bases unmatched: 5. This CDR3 contains 15 residues. The germline CDR1 and CDR2 sequences are SGHAT and FQNNGV. CDR3 in DNA: TGTGCCAGCAGCTTGCCGGGACAGGGGAACTACGAGCAGTACTTC. As protein: CASSLPGQGNYEQYF.

This chain joins TRBV2 and TRBJ2-2; 9 bases are a match to TRBD1. This CDR3 contains 15 residues. Germline V gives CDR1 SNHLY, CDR2 FYNNEI. V was clipped by 7 bases and J by 4 bases; unmatched bases: 7. As DNA, the CDR3 is TGTGCCAGCACCGCGGACAGGGGAGCCACCGGGGAGCTGTTTTTT. Its protein product is CASTADRGATGELFF.

The chain employs TRBV11-1 and TRBJ2-7, with D possibly being TRBD1 (5 bases). This CDR3 comprises 15 residues. The ends were cut back, 2 bases at V and 6 bases at J, with 17 bases in the middle. The germline CDR1 and CDR2 sequences are SGHAT and FQDESV (reference sequence). CDR3 loop: CASSLFRVKLIEQYF. CDR3 DNA sequence: TGTGCCAGCAGCTTATTCAGGGTAAAACTTATCGAGCAGTACTTC.

This chain links TRBV9 with TRBJ2-3; 11 positions agree with TRBD2. The germline gives CDR1 SGDLS, CDR2 YYNGEE. V shed 2 bases and J 2 bases; nucleotides not matched to a gene: 4. The CDR3 length is 16 residues. CDR3 protein: CASSVTLAGATDTQYF. CDR3 bases: TGTGCCAGCAGCGTTACACTAGCGGGGGCCACAGATACGCAGTATTTT.

The rearrangement links TRBV28 to TRBJ1-1; D is perhaps TRBD1 (6 bases). The CDR3 contains 15 residues. With 5 bases removed from V and 0 bases from J, the gap between germline ends came to 13 bases. Per germline, CDR1 MDHEN and CDR2 SYDVKM. The CDR3 loop is CASSPTGLMNTEAFF. CDR3 bases: TGTGCCAGCAGTCCCACAGGGTTAATGAACACTGAAGCTTTCTTT.

This chain connects TRBV4-1 to TRBJ1-1, with a possible D match to TRBD1 (6 bases). Trimming removed 5 bases at V and 0 bases at J, with 13 bases between. In germline, CDR1 is MGHRA, CDR2 YSYEKL. The CDR3 runs to 15 residues. The CDR3 nucleotides read TGCGCCAGCAGCACCCCGGGACAACTGAACACTGAAGCTTTCTTT. Protein: CASSTPGQLNTEAFF.

V gene TRBV5-1 combines with J gene TRBJ2-5, with 8 bases fitting TRBD1. Germline V gene sequence: CDR1 SGHRS, CDR2 YFSETQ. The junction had 7 bases not matched to a gene; V was cut back by 1 base and J by 5 bases. The CDR3 consists of 15 residues. The chain's CDR3 is CASSLLAQGVETQYF. DNA for the CDR3: TGCGCCAGCAGCTTGTTGGCACAGGGGGTCGAGACCCAGTACTTC.

With regard to this clone: This sample also contains other DNA sequences that code for the same CDR3. CDR3 protein: CASSEEGYGYTF. The CDR3 coding sequence is TGTGCCAGCAGTGAAGAGGGTTATGGCTACACCTTC. The V and J genes are TRBV2 and TRBJ1-2; D is unresolved. The CDR3 is 12 residues long. V was cut by 1 base and J by 5 bases, with 5 bases left in between. Germline-derived CDR1 and CDR2 are SNHLY and FYNNEI.

This clone showed up just once. The V and J genes are TRBV28 and TRBJ2-7; TRBD1 or TRBD2 may be the D gene (6 bases each). Germline loops: CDR1 MDHEN, CDR2 SYDVKM. The CDR3 is 15 residues long. Trimming shortened V by 7 bases and J by 4 bases, and 20 bases separated the two germline ends. CDR3: CASNDNQGGRYEQYF. CDR3 nucleotides: TGTGCCAGCAACGATAATCAAGGGGGGCGATACGAGCAGTACTTC.

V is TRBV18 and J is TRBJ2-7; D is perhaps TRBD2 (5 bases). Trimming took 4 bases from V and 3 from J, leaving 13 bases between them. From germline, CDR1 is KGHSH and CDR2 LQKENI. CDR3 length equals 14 residues. DNA of the CDR3: TGTGCCAGCTCACTCAAAGCGGATTACTACGAGCAGTACTTC. Amino acids: CASSLKADYYEQYF.

CDR3 nucleotide sequence: TGTGCCAGCTTAGACGGCCGGGACAGGGAAAGGACCCAGTACTTC. This sequence encodes CASLDGRDRERTQYF. The chain is built from TRBV18 and TRBJ2-5, with 9 bases that match TRBD1. With V trimmed by 7 bases and J by 7 bases, 13 bases remained unmatched. CDR1 KGHSH and CDR2 LQKENI come from the germline V gene. This CDR3 has 15 amino acids.

The V and J genes are TRBV2 and TRBJ1-4, with 9 nucleotides matching TRBD1. With 5 bases clipped from V and 7 bases from J, the junction kept 5 bases outside the gene matches. Germline CDR1 is SNHLY and CDR2 is FYNNEI. This CDR3 is 14 amino acids long. CDR3 region: CASSQQGAGEKLFF. The CDR3 DNA reads as TGTGCCAGCAGTCAACAGGGGGCGGGTGAAAAACTGTTTTTT.

This chain joins TRBV11-2 and TRBJ2-7, with D perhaps matching TRBD2 (6 bases). The germline V gene has CDR1 SGHAT and CDR2 FQNNGV. This CDR3 has 16 amino acids. V lost 1 base, J lost 0 bases, and 13 bases lay in between. CDR3 protein: CASSLVRGFGSYEQYF. In nucleotides, the CDR3 is TGTGCCAGCAGCTTAGTCCGGGGGTTCGGCTCCTACGAGCAGTACTTC.

Only one count was recorded for this clone. V gene TRBV5-4 combines with J gene TRBJ1-2; 7 positions agree with TRBD1. Germline CDR1 SGHNT, CDR2 YYREEE (reference sequence). The CDR3 totals 17 residues. J lost 2 bases, V lost 4 bases, and 14 bases had no gene match. The CDR3 sequence is CASSGRGGTDLNYGYTF. CDR3 bases: TGTGCCAGCAGCGGTAGAGGGGGGACAGATCTAAACTATGGCTACACCTTC.

This chain joins TRBV5-4 and TRBJ2-1, with a possible D match to TRBD2 (6 bases). This CDR3 is built from 15 residues. In germline, CDR1 is SGHNT, CDR2 YYREEE (reference sequence). Trimming left V 4 bases short and J 6 bases short, with 17 bases between. The CDR3, as DNA: TGTGCCAGCAGCCCGGAGGGCAGAGGGGTCAATGAGCAGTTCTTC. This encodes CASSPEGRGVNEQFF.

V and J are TRBV4-2 and TRBJ1-1; possible D gene TRBD1, 5 bases. Trimming shortened V by 4 bases and J by 7 bases, and 19 bases separated the two germline ends. The CDR3 has 15 residues. Germline CDR1 and CDR2: LGHNA and YNFKEQ. CDR3 sequence reads: CASSRAGTSRGEAFF. For the CDR3, the DNA is TGTGCCAGCAGCCGTGCGGGGACCAGCCGTGGTGAAGCTTTCTTT.